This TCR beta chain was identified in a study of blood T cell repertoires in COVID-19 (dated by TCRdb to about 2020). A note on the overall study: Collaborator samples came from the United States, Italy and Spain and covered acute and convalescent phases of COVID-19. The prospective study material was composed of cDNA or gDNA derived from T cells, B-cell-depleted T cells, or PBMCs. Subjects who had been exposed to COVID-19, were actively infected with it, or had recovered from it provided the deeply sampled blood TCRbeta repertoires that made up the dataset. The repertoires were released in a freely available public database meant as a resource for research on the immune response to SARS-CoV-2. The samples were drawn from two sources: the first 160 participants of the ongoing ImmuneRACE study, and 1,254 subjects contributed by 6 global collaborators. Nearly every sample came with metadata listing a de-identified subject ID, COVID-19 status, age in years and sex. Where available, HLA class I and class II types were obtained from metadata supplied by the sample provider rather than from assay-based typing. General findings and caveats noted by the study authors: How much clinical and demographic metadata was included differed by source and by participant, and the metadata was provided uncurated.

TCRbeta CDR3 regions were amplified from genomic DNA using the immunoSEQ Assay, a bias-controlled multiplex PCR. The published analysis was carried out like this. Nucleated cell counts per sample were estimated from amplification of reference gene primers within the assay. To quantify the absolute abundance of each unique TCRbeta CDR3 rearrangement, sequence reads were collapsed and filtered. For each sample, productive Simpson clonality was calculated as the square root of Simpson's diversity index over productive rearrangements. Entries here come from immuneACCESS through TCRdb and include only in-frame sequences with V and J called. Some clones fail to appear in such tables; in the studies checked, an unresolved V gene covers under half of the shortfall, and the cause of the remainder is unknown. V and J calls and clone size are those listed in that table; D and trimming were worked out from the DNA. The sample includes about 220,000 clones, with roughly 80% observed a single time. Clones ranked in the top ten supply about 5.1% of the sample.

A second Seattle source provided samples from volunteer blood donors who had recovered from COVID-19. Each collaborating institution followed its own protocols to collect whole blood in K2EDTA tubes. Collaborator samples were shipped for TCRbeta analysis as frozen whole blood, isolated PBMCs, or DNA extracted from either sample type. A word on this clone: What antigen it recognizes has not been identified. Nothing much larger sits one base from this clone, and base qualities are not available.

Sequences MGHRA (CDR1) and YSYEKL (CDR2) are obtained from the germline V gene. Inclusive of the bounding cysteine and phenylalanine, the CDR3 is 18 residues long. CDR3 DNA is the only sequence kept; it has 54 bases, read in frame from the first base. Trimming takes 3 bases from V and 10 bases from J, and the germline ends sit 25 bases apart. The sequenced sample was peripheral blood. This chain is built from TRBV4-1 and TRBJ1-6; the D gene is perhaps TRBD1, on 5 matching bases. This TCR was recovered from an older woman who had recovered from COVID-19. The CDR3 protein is CASSQPTRGARGDSPLHF. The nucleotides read TGCGCCAGCAGCCAGCCCACCCGCGGGGCACGAGGGGACTCACCCCTCCACTTT.